This T cell receptor (beta chain) was identified in a study of T-cell memory formation after mild COVID-19. General study points: The appearance of some responding clones in pre-infection memory suggested that cross-reactive memory joined. Of the contracting clones, CD4+ ones lay mainly in CM and EM, and CD8+ ones in EMRA. CD4/CD8 balance held among clones contracting day 15 to 85, and later expanders leaned CD4+.

As regards this clonotype: What it recognizes is unknown.

From 5'RACE with constant-segment primers came TCR alpha and TCR beta cDNA libraries that carried sample barcodes and UMIs. TCRdb itself ran the 5' RACE reads through MiXCR, one entry per CDR3 protein. The repertoire consists of fewer than 350,000 distinct CDR3 sequences, with about 16% occurring once and the leading ten covering 20% to 25%. The CDR3 length is 12 residues. Trimming removed 2 bases from V and 12 bases from J, with 13 bases in between. CDR1 ENHRY and CDR2 SYGVKD come from the germline V gene. The sequencing input was PBMCs or a T cell subset sorted from them (not recorded which). The chain employs TRBV10-3 and TRBJ1-1; D gene uncertain. This clonotype was obtained from a man aged 18 to 29 who had mild COVID-19 (a few samples of this study predate the infection). Cell type and time point are not known. CDR3 sequence (DNA): TGTGCCATCAGTGAGAGAAAGGATTTCTCTTTCTTT. This sequence encodes CAISERKDFSFF.